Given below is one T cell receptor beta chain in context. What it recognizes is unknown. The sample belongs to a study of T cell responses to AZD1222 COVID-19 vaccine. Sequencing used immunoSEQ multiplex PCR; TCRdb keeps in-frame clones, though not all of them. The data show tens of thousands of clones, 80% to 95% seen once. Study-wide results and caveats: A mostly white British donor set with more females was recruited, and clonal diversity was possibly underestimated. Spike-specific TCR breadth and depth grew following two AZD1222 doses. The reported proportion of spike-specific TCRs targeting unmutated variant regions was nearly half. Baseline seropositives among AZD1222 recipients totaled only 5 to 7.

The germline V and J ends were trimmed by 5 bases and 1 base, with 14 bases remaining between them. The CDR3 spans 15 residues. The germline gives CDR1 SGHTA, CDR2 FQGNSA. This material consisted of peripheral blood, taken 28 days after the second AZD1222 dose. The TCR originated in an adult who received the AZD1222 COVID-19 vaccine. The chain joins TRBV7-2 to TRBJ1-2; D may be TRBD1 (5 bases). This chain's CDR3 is CASSPKTARNYGYTF. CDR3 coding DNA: TGTGCCAGCAGCCCAAAGACAGCGCGTAACTATGGCTACACCTTC.